This paragraph covers one T cell receptor (beta chain) sequence. The record originates from a study of PD-L1 blockade in urothelial cancer. Looking at the study overall: Prior chemotherapy in patients spanned 0 to 3 regimens. Blood analysis occurred 3 weeks (second dose) and 6 weeks after treatment start.

Data came from immunoSEQ multiplex PCR; TCRdb stores just in-frame clones and leaves some out. The sample contains roughly 100,000 clones, approximately 87% of which appear only once. The time point is: peripheral blood 6 weeks after treatment start. V lost 4 bases and J lost 2; bases outside the gene matches: 11. This CDR3 has 18 amino acids. Per the germline V gene, CDR1 is ENHRY and CDR2 is SYGVKD. This sample comprised PBMCs, obtained around atezolizumab (anti-PD-L1) treatment. The chain uses TRBV10-3 and TRBJ2-2, with 9 bases aligning to TRBD2. The source of this sequence is a man between 65 and 85 years old with urothelial cancer. The CDR3 protein is CAISAGPSGDFNTGELFF. DNA of the CDR3: TGTGCCATCAGTGCAGGGCCTAGCGGGGATTTTAACACCGGGGAGCTGTTTTTT.